What follows describes a single T cell receptor beta chain. Germline assignment: CDR1 SEHNR and CDR2 FQNEAQ (reference sequence). V lost 4 bases and J 7 bases, leaving 5 bases between the germline ends. This CDR3 has 12 residues. Clones were sequenced by immunoSEQ multiplex PCR, and TCRdb holds only the in-frame ones, with some missing. The sample lists fewer than 350,000 clones, roughly 88% occurring once. The data were obtained in a study of blood T cell repertoires in COVID-19. The receptor comes from a woman younger than 45 who had recovered from COVID-19. The gene calls are TRBV7-9 and TRBJ1-6, with D uncertain. Sequencing was done on a sample of PBMCs or T cells enriched from blood (not recorded which). The CDR3: CASSSPNSPLHF. The CDR3 DNA follows: TGTGCCAGCAGCTCCCCGAATTCACCCCTCCACTTT.